The 19 T cell receptor beta chains below come from one sample, sequenced in a study of T-cell memory formation after mild COVID-19. TCRdb re-called the 5' RACE reads through MiXCR, storing one row per CDR3 protein. This table has tens of thousands of distinct CDR3 sequences, 8% to 10% appearing once. Specimen: PBMCs or a T cell subset sorted from them (not recorded which). The receptor source for this set is an adult woman who had mild COVID-19 (a few samples of this study predate the infection). Cell type and time point are not known.

Ten or more counts support this clonotype. The genes are TRBV19 and TRBJ2-2, with 14 bases fitting TRBD2. The CDR3 has 17 amino acids. Germline CDR1 reads LNHDA; CDR2 reads SQIVND (reference sequence). Germline trimming cut 7 bases from V and 4 bases from J; bases unmatched to any gene: 8. The CDR3 DNA reads as TGTGCCAGTATTCAAACGGGACTAGCGGGAGTCACCGGGGAGCTGTTTTTT. This gives the protein CASIQTGLAGVTGELFF.

This clonotype is labeled as medium-sized. The rearrangement joins TRBV6-5 to TRBJ2-7, with 7 bases aligning to TRBD2. CDR1 MNHEY and CDR2 SVGAGI come from the germline V gene. The CDR3 spans 15 residues. The J segment lost 0 bases and the V segment lost 10 bases, leaving 12 bases of the junction unmatched. The CDR3 sequence: CATRRGEENSYEQYF. In nucleotides, the CDR3 is TGTGCCACGAGACGGGGGGAGGAAAACTCCTACGAGCAGTACTTC.

The chain employs TRBV11-2 and TRBJ2-2, with 7 bases lining up with TRBD1. The CDR3 extends over 13 amino acids. Trimming cost V 6 bases and J 9 bases; bases outside gene matches: 7. CDR1 is SGHAT, CDR2 FQNNGV, per germline. The CDR3 is CASSSSQGWELFF. Here the CDR3 DNA reads TGTGCCAGCAGTTCCTCACAGGGGTGGGAGCTGTTTTTT.

In DNA, the CDR3 is TGCGCCAGCAGCCGAAACCCGAGTGGCGGGACAGGGGTCATCCAAGAGACCCAGTACTTC. Translating it yields CASSRNPSGGTGVIQETQYF. The chain combines TRBV5-1 with TRBJ2-5; 10 bases are a match to TRBD1. This CDR3 is built from 20 residues. V lost 4 bases, J lost 1 base, and 19 bases stayed unmatched. Germline CDR1 reads SGHRS; CDR2 reads YFSETQ. Full variable domain (missing parts from reference TRBV5-1 and TRBJ2-5): KAGVTQTPRYLIKTRGQQVTLSCSPISGHRSVSWYQQTPGQGLQFLFEYFSETQRNKGNFPGRFSGRQFSNSRSEMNVSTLELGDSALYLCASSRNPSGGTGVIQETQYFGPGTRLLVL.

There are many counts of this clonotype. Its ends do not fully match the called genes, so a read error is possible. The chain combines TRBV12-3 or TRBV12-4 with TRBJ1-1; no reliable D call. The CDR3 covers 11 residues. The CDR3 sequence is CASSFLSEAFF. CDR3 bases: TGTGCCAGCAGTTTCCTTTCTGAGGCTTTCTTT.

The gene calls are TRBV7-2 and TRBJ2-5; no reliable D call. This CDR3 has 12 amino acids. Germline V gene sequence: CDR1 SGHTA, CDR2 FQGNSA. Trimming left V 0 bases short and J 3 bases short, with 2 bases between. This chain's CDR3 is CASSLAKETQYF. CDR3 nucleotide sequence: TGTGCCAGCAGCTTAGCAAAAGAGACCCAGTACTTC.

This rearrangement joins TRBV3-2 to TRBJ2-4; TRBD1 is the table's D call and was not checked against the DNA. TRBV3-2 is designated a pseudogene. The CDR3 loop spans 15 amino acids. The CDR3 is CATEPTDLAKNIQYF. As DNA, the CDR3 is TGTGCCACGGAACCGACAGACCTAGCCAAAAACATTCAGTACTTC.

The V and J genes are TRBV25-1 and TRBJ2-1, with TRBD2 identical over 10 bases. The CDR3 spans 21 residues. CDR1 and CDR2 from the germline V gene are MGHDK and SYGVNS. V lost 1 base and J lost 8; bases outside the gene matches: 23. The chain's CDR3 is CASSEWGTGTSEKTSDDEQFF. Written as DNA, the CDR3 is TGTGCCAGCAGTGAATGGGGGACCGGGACTAGCGAAAAAACCTCCGACGATGAGCAGTTCTTC.

This rearrangement joins TRBV14 to TRBJ1-6; D is possibly TRBD1 (5 bases). Germline V CDR1 and CDR2: SGHDN, FVKESK. V was trimmed by 3 bases and J by 8 bases, leaving 20 bases between them. This CDR3 is 17 amino acids long. The CDR3 protein is CASSQSRDARLHSPLHF. CDR3 bases: TGTGCCAGCAGCCAGTCAAGGGACGCGAGGCTACATTCACCCCTCCACTTT.

As regards this clonotype: A much larger clone sits a single nucleotide away, making a read error possible. V and J are TRBV6-6 and TRBJ2-3, with a weak D call TRBD2 (5 bases). Germline lookup yields CDR1 MNHNY and CDR2 SVGAGI (reference sequence). The CDR3 runs to 15 residues. Trimming shortened V by 5 bases and J by 10 bases, and 22 bases separated the two germline ends. CDR3 DNA sequence: TGTGCCAGCAGTCCCCCGACTACGGTGGGCGATGCGCAGTATTTT. It codes for CASSPPTTVGDAQYF.

This clonotype has a handful of counts. The J gene is TRBJ2-3, the V gene TRBV7-2; no reliable D call. Trimming pared 1 base from V and 2 bases from J, leaving 10 bases between. Germline V gene sequence: CDR1 SGHTA, CDR2 FQGNSA. This CDR3 region has 15 residues. CDR3 DNA: TGTGCCAGCAGCTTAGACTTGCGCCTCACAGATACGCAGTATTTT. Translation: CASSLDLRLTDTQYF. The whole variable domain, filled in from reference TRBV7-2 and TRBJ2-3, reads GAGVSQSPSNKVTEKGKDVELRCDPISGHTALYWYRQSLGQGLEFLIYFQGNSAPDKSGLPSDRFSAERTGGSVSTLTIQRTQQEDSAVYLCASSLDLRLTDTQYFGPGTRLTVL.

J is TRBJ1-2 and V is TRBV30; 7 bases are a match to TRBD1. The germline CDR1 and CDR2 sequences are GTSNPN and SVGIG (reference sequence). With V trimmed by 4 bases and J by 2 bases, 4 bases remained unmatched. The CDR3 has 13 amino acids. The CDR3 region has the DNA TGTGCCTGGACCCCGGGACAGAACTATGGCTACACCTTC. This sequence encodes CAWTPGQNYGYTF.

This clonotype was detected only a few times. The V and J genes are TRBV2 and TRBJ2-2, with a tentative D call TRBD1 (6 bases). Trimming removed 9 bases from V and 6 bases from J, with 11 bases in between. The V gene's germline CDR1 is SNHLY and CDR2 FYNNEI. This CDR3 comprises 12 residues. The CDR3: CASQTGPGELFF. The CDR3 bases are TGTGCCAGTCAAACAGGGCCCGGGGAGCTGTTTTTT.

The J gene is TRBJ2-1, the V gene TRBV10-3; D is perhaps TRBD1 (6 bases). This CDR3 is 12 amino acids long. In germline, CDR1 is ENHRY, CDR2 SYGVKD. V lost 4 bases to trimming and J lost 10 bases, with 11 bases between them. CDR3 in DNA: TGTGCCATCAGTGTAGGGGGTAAAGAGCAGTTCTTC. Protein: CAISVGGKEQFF.

In the case of this clonotype: An end of the junction does not agree with germline; a read error may underlie this. This chain connects TRBV18 to TRBJ2-3; TRBD2 matches at 9 bases. Looked up from germline, CDR1 is KGHSH and CDR2 is LQKENI. The CDR3 covers 17 residues. The CDR3 DNA reads as TGTGCCAGCTCACTCTCCAACCCCGGGACTAGCAAAGATACGCAGTATTTT. This sequence encodes CASSLSNPGTSKDTQYF.

This chain joins TRBV29-1 and TRBJ2-7; 7 nucleotides agree with TRBD2. V gave up 6 bases and J gave up 1 base; unmatched junction bases: 0. This CDR3 comprises 11 residues. Germline values: CDR1 SQVTM, CDR2 ANQGSEA. The CDR3 nucleotides read TGCAGCGTGGGAGGGTCCTACGAGCAGTACTTC. Translating it yields CSVGGSYEQYF.

This clonotype has only a few counts. This sequence joins TRBV12-5 and TRBJ1-1; D unresolved. Germline V gene sequence: CDR1 LGHNT, CDR2 FRNRAP. V was shortened by 0 bases and J by 0 bases, with 14 bases between the two germline ends. The CDR3 contains 17 residues. CDR3: CASGLVVSSGMNTEAFF. CDR3 in DNA: TGTGCTAGTGGTTTGGTAGTTTCCTCCGGGATGAACACTGAAGCTTTCTTT.

The rearrangement uses TRBV9 and TRBJ1-2, with 8 bases that match TRBD1. The CDR3 has 14 residues. Trimming cost V 3 bases and J 6 bases; bases outside gene matches: 7. The germline gives CDR1 SGDLS, CDR2 YYNGEE. The CDR3 DNA reads TGTGCCAGCAGCGCGGGGACAGGCATAGATGGCTACACCTTC. Translated, it gives CASSAGTGIDGYTF.

This clonotype was found many times. This rearrangement joins TRBV7-3 to TRBJ2-3; 9 nucleotides align to TRBD2. V dropped 2 bases and J dropped 2; count of bases not matched to a gene: 5. In germline, CDR1 is SGHTA, CDR2 FQGTGA. The length of the CDR3 is 16 residues. In DNA form, the CDR3 reads TGTGCCAGCAGCTTACAGGCTAGCGGGATCACAGATACGCAGTATTTT. Its translation is CASSLQASGITDTQYF.